One sample yielded the 28 T cell receptor beta chains listed below, sequenced in a study of CD8 T cells in ankylosing spondylitis. TCRdb recomputed calls from the 5' RACE reads with MiXCR, one row per CDR3 protein. The sample shows under 300,000 distinct CDR3 sequences, roughly a tenth of them seen only once. The sequenced sample consisted of blood, either unsorted or a sorted T cell fraction (not recorded which). These receptors were obtained from a male donor with ankylosing spondylitis or in good health (not recorded which).

The gene calls are TRBV5-1 and TRBJ2-5, with a tentative D call TRBD2 (6 bases). The CDR3 is 14 residues long. Germline CDR1 SGHRS, CDR2 YFSETQ. V was clipped by 0 bases and J by 4 bases, with 10 bases between them. The CDR3, as DNA: TGCGCCAGCAGCTTGGTCGGGGGATCAGAGACCCAGTACTTC. This sequence encodes CASSLVGGSETQYF.

This clonotype was seen repeatedly, ten times or more. The CDR3 coding sequence is TGTGCCATCACCGGGGGGGCGCCCGGGGAGCTGTTTTTT. This sequence encodes CAITGGAPGELFF. The V and J genes are TRBV10-3 and TRBJ2-2, with TRBD2 matching over 8 bases. CDR1 and CDR2 from the germline V gene are ENHRY and SYGVKD. V lost 7 bases to trimming and J lost 6 bases; unmatched junction nucleotides: 4. CDR3 length: 13 amino acids.

This clonotype was counted many times. This chain connects TRBV9 to TRBJ2-1; D might be TRBD1 (6 bases). Germline values: CDR1 SGDLS, CDR2 YYNGEE. The CDR3 is 13 amino acids. V lost 3 bases, J lost 2 bases, and 6 bases lay in between. In DNA form, the CDR3 reads TGTGCCAGCAGCGGGGACACCTACAATGAGCAGTTCTTC. As protein: CASSGDTYNEQFF.

At least ten counts were recorded for this clonotype. The V and J genes are TRBV20-1 and TRBJ2-5; D is perhaps TRBD2 (6 bases). V was cut by 7 bases and J by 2 bases, with 20 bases left in between. The CDR3 is made up of 15 amino acids. Germline CDR1 and CDR2: DFQATT and SNEGSKA (reference sequence). CDR3 nucleotide sequence: TGCAGTGTCGGACCAAGACCCGGGGGTCAAGAGACCCAGTACTTC. This sequence encodes CSVGPRPGGQETQYF.

The chain employs TRBV5-1 and TRBJ2-7; D may be TRBD1 (7 bases). Germline CDR1 SGHRS, CDR2 YFSETQ. With 3 bases removed from V and 3 bases from J, the gap between germline ends came to 13 bases. The CDR3 runs 14 residues. The chain's CDR3 is CASSSGGIHYEQYF. The DNA for the CDR3 is TGCGCCAGCAGCTCAGGGGGGATCCACTACGAGCAGTACTTC.

This clonotype was observed at least ten times. This chain connects TRBV20-1 to TRBJ2-3; no firm D call. The CDR3 length is 12 residues. Germline CDR1 DFQATT, CDR2 SNEGSKA (reference sequence). The V end was cut by 5 bases, the J end by 3 bases, with 9 bases between. The CDR3 nucleotides read TGCAGTGCTCAAGATTGGACAGATACGCAGTATTTT. Its protein product is CSAQDWTDTQYF.

This clonotype has ten or more counts. The rearrangement links TRBV20-1 to TRBJ2-1; possible D gene TRBD1, 5 bases. V lost 1 base and J lost 8, with 15 bases in between. Germline V lookup: CDR1 DFQATT, CDR2 SNEGSKA (reference sequence). CDR3 length equals 14 residues. CDR3 amino acids: CSARVPAGKDEQFF. CDR3 DNA: TGCAGTGCTAGAGTCCCGGCAGGGAAGGATGAGCAGTTCTTC.

V gene TRBV15 combines with J gene TRBJ2-5; no clear D gene. The CDR3 is 15 amino acids. The V and J ends lost 0 bases and 5 bases respectively, with 13 bases between them. Germline V gene data show CDR1 as LNHNV and CDR2 as YYDKDF (reference sequence). Here the CDR3 DNA reads TGTGCCACCAGCAGAGATGGGTCGAAGTCCGAGACCCAGTACTTC. This encodes CATSRDGSKSETQYF.

J is TRBJ2-2 and V is TRBV19; TRBD2 might be the D (6 bases). CDR3 length: 16 amino acids. V was pared by 8 bases and J by 1 base, with 17 bases between. Per germline, CDR1 LNHDA and CDR2 SQIVND (reference sequence). The CDR3 region has the DNA TGTGCCAGTTCCCATGGGCTAGCGAGGAACACCGGGGAGCTGTTTTTT. Encoded protein: CASSHGLARNTGELFF.

The gene calls are TRBV5-1 and TRBJ2-7; the match to TRBD2 covers 9 bases. In germline, CDR1 is SGHRS, CDR2 YFSETQ. J was trimmed by 0 bases and V by 6 bases; bases with no gene match: 1. CDR3 length: 13 amino acids. CDR3 in amino acids: CASTREGSYEQYF. DNA for the CDR3: TGCGCCAGCACGCGGGAGGGCTCCTACGAGCAGTACTTC.

This clonotype was counted only a few times. V is TRBV19 and J is TRBJ2-1; D call uncertain. CDR1 is LNHDA, CDR2 SQIVND, per germline (reference sequence). Trimming stripped 10 bases from V and 3 bases from J, with 13 bases between. The CDR3 extends over 13 amino acids. CDR3 region: CATSKGLYNEQFF. The CDR3 DNA follows: TGTGCCACCTCTAAGGGCCTCTACAATGAGCAGTTCTTC.

This clonotype was observed many times. The chain links TRBV10-3 to TRBJ2-2; no clear D gene. In germline, CDR1 is ENHRY, CDR2 SYGVKD. The CDR3 is 14 amino acids. Trimming removed 6 bases from V and 4 bases from J, with 12 bases in between. The CDR3 is CAISADPGTGELFF. The CDR3 DNA sequence: TGTGCCATCAGCGCTGACCCGGGCACCGGGGAGCTGTTTTTT.

This clonotype occurred many times. The chain couples TRBV29-1 to TRBJ2-2; possible D gene TRBD2, 6 bases. The V end lost 4 bases, the J end lost 6 bases, and 15 bases lay between the germline ends. Looked up from germline, CDR1 is SQVTM and CDR2 is ANQGSEA. The CDR3 is 14 amino acids. The CDR3 region has the DNA TGCAGCGTTGTGGGGGGATCTGTTTCCGGGGAGCTGTTTTTT. Translated: CSVVGGSVSGELFF.

This clonotype was picked up many times. V and J are TRBV9 and TRBJ2-2; D possibly matches TRBD1 or TRBD2 (5 bases each). V lost 1 base and J 5 bases, leaving 15 bases between the germline ends. The CDR3 contains 16 residues. CDR1 and CDR2 from the germline V gene are SGDLS and YYNGEE. CDR3 nucleotide sequence: TGTGCCAGCAGCGTACCCCGGGGCCCGGGGACCGGGGAGCTGTTTTTT. It encodes CASSVPRGPGTGELFF.

This clonotype was seen a handful of times. V is TRBV5-1 and J is TRBJ2-3; D gene uncertain. V was pared by 4 bases and J by 0 bases, with 3 bases between. Germline V CDR1 and CDR2: SGHRS, YFSETQ. The CDR3 runs 12 residues. The CDR3 spells CASSISTDTQYF. CDR3 in DNA: TGCGCCAGCAGCATTAGCACAGATACGCAGTATTTT.

Ten or more counts support this clonotype. CDR3 sequence reads: CASSLVDQPQHF. In DNA form, the CDR3 reads TGTGCCAGCAGCTTGGTGGATCAGCCCCAGCATTTT. This chain links TRBV5-8 with TRBJ1-5; D ambiguous. Germline values: CDR1 SGHTS, CDR2 YDEGEE. Trimming took 0 bases from V and 5 from J, leaving 3 bases between them. The CDR3 has 12 amino acids.

V is TRBV6-5 and J is TRBJ2-7; 9 bases line up with TRBD1. This CDR3 is 14 amino acids long. CDR1 and CDR2 from the germline V gene are MNHEY and SVGAGI. V lost 0 bases to trimming and J lost 3 bases; unmatched junction nucleotides: 0. This chain's CDR3 is CASSYSTGGYEQYF. CDR3 in DNA: TGTGCCAGCAGTTACTCGACAGGGGGCTACGAGCAGTACTTC.

The rearrangement links TRBV7-3 to TRBJ2-1; 11 nucleotides match TRBD2. This CDR3 spans 18 amino acids. J gave up 1 base and V 10 bases, and 15 bases lay outside the gene matches. Germline CDR1 is SGHTA and CDR2 is FQGTGA. This chain's CDR3 is CAMGAGLAGPTSYNEQFF. DNA of the CDR3: TGTGCCATGGGCGCCGGACTAGCGGGCCCCACGTCCTACAATGAGCAGTTCTTC.

This clonotype was recorded at least ten times. The V call is TRBV5-4, the J call TRBJ2-1; 7 nucleotides align to TRBD1. J lost 9 bases, V lost 4 bases, and 13 bases had no gene match. The germline V gene encodes CDR1 SGHNT and CDR2 YYREEE (reference sequence). The CDR3 consists of 15 residues. CDR3: CASSHRQGSDPEQFF. DNA of the CDR3: TGTGCCAGCAGCCACAGACAGGGTAGTGATCCTGAGCAGTTCTTC.

Comment on this clonotype: This may arise from a read error, as a much more abundant clone is one base away. The chain carries TRBV28 and TRBJ2-5; D not resolved. The germline V gene has CDR1 MDHEN and CDR2 SYDVKM. Trimming took 2 bases from V and 7 from J, leaving 11 bases between them. CDR3 length equals 13 residues. This CDR3 is CASSLKPKATQYF. The DNA for the CDR3 is TGTGCCAGCAGTTTAAAACCAAAAGCGACCCAGTACTTC.

A few counts support this clonotype. V usage is TRBV25-1 and J usage is TRBJ2-1; the D gene could be TRBD1 or TRBD2 (5 bases each). V lost 6 bases and J 2 bases, leaving 11 bases between the germline ends. The CDR3 is made up of 14 amino acids. The germline V gene has CDR1 MGHDK and CDR2 SYGVNS. The CDR3 region is CASREDNPYNEQFF. CDR3 nucleotides: TGTGCCAGCAGGGAGGACAACCCCTACAATGAGCAGTTCTTC. Together with reference TRBV25-1 and TRBJ2-1, the CDR3 gives the full variable domain: EADIYQTPRYLVIGTGKKITLECSQTMGHDKMYWYQQDPGMELHLIHYSYGVNSTEKGDLSSESTVSRIRTEHFPLTLESARPSHTSQYLCASREDNPYNEQFFGPGTRLTVL.

The sample holds many counts of this clonotype. V is TRBV4-1 and J is TRBJ2-3, with TRBD2 identical over 7 bases. Trimming cost V 1 base and J 0 bases; bases outside gene matches: 4. The CDR3 contains 16 residues. The germline CDR1 and CDR2 sequences are MGHRA and YSYEKL. CDR3 sequence reads: CASSQVGGPSTDTQYF. As DNA, the CDR3 is TGCGCCAGCAGCCAAGTGGGAGGGCCAAGCACAGATACGCAGTATTTT.

The chain carries TRBV7-2 and TRBJ2-1; the match to TRBD2 covers 7 bases. V gave up 1 base and J gave up 5 bases; unmatched junction bases: 5. Germline CDR1 reads SGHTA; CDR2 reads FQGNSA. This CDR3 contains 15 residues. The CDR3 reads CASSLGSGVHNEQFF. The CDR3 DNA is TGTGCCAGCAGCTTAGGAAGCGGGGTACACAATGAGCAGTTCTTC.

This clonotype was counted ten times or more. The chain links TRBV2 to TRBJ2-1; D is perhaps TRBD2 (5 bases). The CDR3 is 15 amino acids. V lost 2 bases and J lost 4, with 12 bases in between. Germline V gene sequence: CDR1 SNHLY, CDR2 FYNNEI. The CDR3 reads CASSERLSLYNEQFF. For the CDR3, the DNA is TGTGCCAGCAGTGAAAGACTAAGCCTTTACAATGAGCAGTTCTTC.

This clonotype came up many times. V usage is TRBV9 and J usage is TRBJ2-2; D assignment may be TRBD1 or TRBD2 (5 bases each). V lost 4 bases and J 7 bases, leaving 23 bases between the germline ends. This CDR3 is built from 17 residues. The germline V gene has CDR1 SGDLS and CDR2 YYNGEE. The chain's CDR3 is CASSLMWGSLLGGELFF. The CDR3 bases are TGTGCCAGCAGCCTCATGTGGGGGTCCTTATTAGGCGGGGAGCTGTTTTTT.

This chain links TRBV3-1 with TRBJ2-3, with unresolved D. The V gene's germline CDR1 is LGHDT and CDR2 YNNKEL (reference sequence). The CDR3 runs 16 residues. V gave up 2 bases and J gave up 3 bases, with 15 bases separating them. The CDR3 here is CASSQQPSEVTDTQYF. In nucleotides, the CDR3 is TGTGCCAGCAGCCAACAACCCAGCGAAGTAACAGATACGCAGTATTTT.

The chain is built from TRBV19 and TRBJ1-2, with unresolved D. V lost 3 bases and J 3 bases, leaving 8 bases between the germline ends. CDR1 is LNHDA, CDR2 SQIVND, per germline (reference sequence). The CDR3 extends over 13 amino acids. CDR3 sequence: CASSISTYYGYTF. In DNA form, the CDR3 reads TGTGCCAGTAGTATTTCAACATACTATGGCTACACCTTC.

The V call is TRBV3-1, the J call TRBJ2-1, with D possibly being TRBD2 (6 bases). V gave up 10 bases and J gave up 0 bases, with 28 bases separating them. The CDR3 length is 19 residues. CDR1 LGHDT and CDR2 YNNKEL come from the germline V gene (reference sequence). This chain's CDR3 is CAIGAGTPRLTSSYNEQFF. The CDR3, as DNA: TGTGCCATCGGGGCTGGGACTCCCAGATTGACAAGCTCCTACAATGAGCAGTTCTTC.